Following are 14 T cell receptor beta chains from one sample sequenced in a study of T-cell reconstitution after alpha-beta-depleted transplantation in children. Unique molecular identifiers were incorporated when the TCRbeta library was constructed. One entry per CDR3 protein results from TCRdb running MiXCR on the PCR reads. The sample has over 90,000 distinct CDR3 sequences, roughly 7.1% seen once. The sequencing used PBMCs, collected before TCRalphabeta/CD19-depleted stem cell transplant. The receptors here all came from a boy aged 2 to 10 with acute lymphoblastic leukemia, due to receive a stem cell transplant.

This clonotype was seen repeatedly, ten times or more. The chain links TRBV2 to TRBJ2-5; D is perhaps TRBD2 (6 bases). Trimming left V 7 bases short and J 2 bases short, with 11 bases between. The CDR3 loop spans 13 amino acids. CDR1 SNHLY and CDR2 FYNNEI come from the germline V gene. The CDR3 region has the DNA TGTGCCAGCAAAGGAGGGAGGCAAGAGACCCAGTACTTC. Protein product: CASKGGRQETQYF.

This clonotype was detected ten times or more. The rearrangement joins TRBV6-2 or TRBV6-3 to TRBJ1-1; no clear D gene. Germline V gene sequence: CDR1 MNHEY, CDR2 SVGEGT. The CDR3 is 15 residues long. Trimming took 5 bases from V and 8 from J, leaving 21 bases between them. The CDR3 reads CASSQHLGFSGEAFF. The CDR3, as DNA: TGTGCCAGCAGTCAGCACTTAGGATTCTCCGGGGAAGCTTTCTTT.

This clonotype appeared a few times. The chain has TRBV29-1 and TRBJ1-2, with a possible D match to TRBD1 (6 bases). The germline V gene encodes CDR1 SQVTM and CDR2 ANQGSEA. The CDR3 spans 16 residues. Between the trimmed V and J ends, which lost 0 bases and 1 base, there was a span of 15 bases. CDR3 protein: CSVEEMTGSFNYGYTF. The DNA for the CDR3 is TGCAGCGTTGAAGAAATGACAGGCTCCTTTAACTATGGCTACACCTTC.

This clonotype was detected a few times. The rearrangement links TRBV6-1 to TRBJ1-4; D is possibly TRBD1 (5 bases). This CDR3 is 14 amino acids long. The V gene's germline CDR1 is MNHNS and CDR2 SASEGT. Trimming took 6 bases from V and 3 from J, leaving 11 bases between them. CDR3 sequence (DNA): TGTGCCAGCAGGAGGGGACGGCCTAATGAAAAACTGTTTTTT. Encoded protein: CASRRGRPNEKLFF.

This clonotype was recorded many times. The chain couples TRBV12-3 or TRBV12-4 to TRBJ2-5; tentatively, D is TRBD1 or TRBD2 (5 bases each). The length of the CDR3 is 15 residues. Trimming removed 5 bases at V and 5 bases at J, with 18 bases between. CDR3 in amino acids: CASSPPGLGVETQYF. The CDR3 coding sequence is TGTGCCAGCAGTCCGCCGGGGCTGGGCGTGGAGACCCAGTACTTC.

This clonotype was observed a handful of times. J is TRBJ2-1 and V is TRBV24-1; no clear D gene. The V and J ends lost 2 bases and 3 bases respectively, with 7 bases between them. The CDR3 extends over 14 amino acids. Germline V lookup: CDR1 KGHDR, CDR2 SFDVKD. This CDR3 is CATSDWASYNEQFF. CDR3 bases: TGTGCCACCAGTGATTGGGCGAGCTACAATGAGCAGTTCTTC.

This clonotype was detected many times. The V and J genes are TRBV12-3 or TRBV12-4 and TRBJ2-1; D tentatively fits TRBD1 or TRBD2 (6 bases each). Trimming left V 3 bases short and J 5 bases short, with 14 bases between. This CDR3 contains 15 residues. This CDR3 is CASSLMGGLNNEQFF. CDR3 coding DNA: TGTGCCAGCAGTTTGATGGGGGGCCTCAACAATGAGCAGTTCTTC.

This clonotype has a count of ten or more. The rearrangement links TRBV4-2 to TRBJ1-3; the D gene is possibly TRBD1 (5 bases). The CDR3 totals 15 residues. Germline V CDR1 and CDR2: LGHNA, YNFKEQ. V lost 1 base, J lost 3 bases, and 10 bases lay in between. CDR3 coding DNA: TGTGCCAGCAGCCAAGGGCGGGGCGGTGGAAACACCATATATTTT. Amino acid sequence: CASSQGRGGGNTIYF.

This sequence joins TRBV28 and TRBJ1-2; TRBD1 is a possible D gene (5 bases). Trimming removed 7 bases from V and 2 bases from J, with 20 bases in between. There are 16 residues in the CDR3. Germline V gene data show CDR1 as MDHEN and CDR2 as SYDVKM. The CDR3 DNA sequence: TGTGCCAGCACTCTAGGGGCGCCAGGATTAAACTATGGCTACACCTTC. It specifies CASTLGAPGLNYGYTF.

The sample holds a few counts of this clonotype. The chain combines TRBV4-3 with TRBJ1-1; 7 bases line up with TRBD1. Germline trimming cut 5 bases from V and 1 base from J; bases unmatched to any gene: 7. This CDR3 comprises 15 residues. Germline V gene sequence: CDR1 LGHNA, CDR2 YSLEER. The CDR3 sequence is CASSSPGQPNTEAFF. The CDR3 DNA sequence: TGCGCCAGCAGCTCCCCGGGACAGCCGAACACTGAAGCTTTCTTT.

This clonotype occurred many times. This sequence joins TRBV4-3 and TRBJ2-2; 7 bases align to TRBD1. Trimming removed 4 bases from V and 1 base from J; junction bases left unmatched: 6. CDR3 length equals 16 residues. The germline V gene encodes CDR1 LGHNA and CDR2 YSLEER. The CDR3 region has the DNA TGCGCCAGCAGCCGACAGGGTTCCCTGAACACCGGGGAGCTGTTTTTT. This gives the protein CASSRQGSLNTGELFF.

This clonotype was recorded a few times. The chain joins TRBV7-9 to TRBJ1-4, with 7 bases matching TRBD1. Germline trimming cut 5 bases from V and 4 bases from J; bases unmatched to any gene: 4. The CDR3 has 14 amino acids. CDR1 is SEHNR and CDR2 is FQNEAQ in the germline V gene (reference sequence). The CDR3 nucleotides are TGTGCCAGCAGCCCGGGACAGAATAATGAAAAACTGTTTTTT. Protein product: CASSPGQNNEKLFF.

The chain uses TRBV5-6 and TRBJ2-1, with unresolved D. The CDR3 is 12 residues long. Trimming left V 4 bases short and J 3 bases short, with 5 bases between. The germline V gene has CDR1 SGHDT and CDR2 YYEEEE. The CDR3: CASSLYYNEQFF. CDR3 bases: TGTGCCAGCAGCCTCTACTACAATGAGCAGTTCTTC. Looking up the rest from reference TRBV5-6 and TRBJ2-1 gives the full variable domain: DAGVTQSPTHLIKTRGQQVTLRCSPKSGHDTVSWYQQALGQGPQFIFQYYEEEERQRGNFPDRFSGHQFPNYSSELNVNALLLGDSALYLCASSLYYNEQFFGPGTRLTVL.

This clonotype has only a few counts. The V call is TRBV28, the J call TRBJ1-3; TRBD1 aligns across 10 bases. There are 14 residues in the CDR3. Germline CDR1 is MDHEN and CDR2 is SYDVKM. Germline trimming cut 7 bases from V and 4 bases from J; bases unmatched to any gene: 4. CDR3 amino acids: CASTEGQGGNTIYF. The DNA of the CDR3 is TGTGCCAGCACTGAGGGACAGGGGGGAAACACCATATATTTT.